This T cell receptor (beta chain) was sequenced during a study of cytomegalovirus exposure and HLA in healthy donors. This clone has at least ten counts. The V end lost 6 bases, the J end lost 0 bases, and 9 bases lay between the germline ends. Looked up from germline, CDR1 is LNHDA and CDR2 is SQIVND (reference sequence). This CDR3 has 14 residues. PCR was performed using 60 Vbeta and 13 Jbeta primers. TCRdb's table, derived via immunoSEQ multiplex PCR, lists solely in-frame clones and lacks some. The table has about 120,000 clones, about two thirds seen once. The J gene is TRBJ1-5, the V gene TRBV19, with no clear D. This TCR derives from a man aged 25-45 years in good health and CMV-seronegative. The sequencing input was PBMCs. The CDR3 region is CASRRTVSNQPQHF. The CDR3, as DNA: TGTGCCAGTAGGAGAACAGTTAGCAATCAGCCCCAGCATTTT. The full variable domain, with the rest looked up from reference TRBV19 and TRBJ1-5, is DGGITQSPKYLFRKEGQNVTLSCEQNLNHDAMYWYRQDPGQGLRLIYYSQIVNDFQKGDIAEGYSVSREKKESFPLTVTSAQKNPTAFYLCASRRTVSNQPQHFGDGTRLSIL.